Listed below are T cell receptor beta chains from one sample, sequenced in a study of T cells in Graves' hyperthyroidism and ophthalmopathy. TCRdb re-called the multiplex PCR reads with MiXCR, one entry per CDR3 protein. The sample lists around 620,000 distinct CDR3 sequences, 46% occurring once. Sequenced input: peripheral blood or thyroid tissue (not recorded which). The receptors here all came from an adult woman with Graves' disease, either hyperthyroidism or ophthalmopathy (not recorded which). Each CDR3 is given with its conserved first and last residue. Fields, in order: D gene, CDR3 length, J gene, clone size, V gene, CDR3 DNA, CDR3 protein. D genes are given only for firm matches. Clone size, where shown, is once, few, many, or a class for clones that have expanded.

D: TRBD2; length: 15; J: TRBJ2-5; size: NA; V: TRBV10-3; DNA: TGTGCCATCAGTGACTTAGCGGGAGTCAAAGAGACCCAGTACTTC; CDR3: CAISDLAGVKETQYF
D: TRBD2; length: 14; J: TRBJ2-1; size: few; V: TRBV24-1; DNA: TGTGCCACTGGGGCGGGAGGCTCCTACAATGAGCAGTTCTTC; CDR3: CATGAGGSYNEQFF
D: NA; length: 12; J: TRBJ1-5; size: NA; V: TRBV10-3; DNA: TGTGCCATCAAGGGGGGCGATCAGCCCCAGCATTTT; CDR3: CAIKGGDQPQHF
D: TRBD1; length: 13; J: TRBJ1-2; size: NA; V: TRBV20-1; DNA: TGCAGTGCTAGGGGAACAGGGGGCACTGGCTACACCTTC; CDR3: CSARGTGGTGYTF
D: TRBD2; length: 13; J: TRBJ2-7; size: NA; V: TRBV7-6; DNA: TGTGCCGGCAGCGGGGATAGCTCCTACGAGCAGTACTTC; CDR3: CAGSGDSSYEQYF
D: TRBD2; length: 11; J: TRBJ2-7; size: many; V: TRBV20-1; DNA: TGCAGTGCTAGGGGAGGGCTAGCTGGGTACTTC; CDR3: CSARGGLAGYF
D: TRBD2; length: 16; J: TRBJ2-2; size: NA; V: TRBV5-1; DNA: TGCGCCAGCAGCATACTAGCGGGGCAGGGACACGGGGAGCTGTTTTTT; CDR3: CASSILAGQGHGELFF
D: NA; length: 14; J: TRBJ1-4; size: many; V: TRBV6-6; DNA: TGTGCCAGCAGCCAGGGAGTTCAGAGTGAAAAACTGTTTTTT; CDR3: CASSQGVQSEKLFF
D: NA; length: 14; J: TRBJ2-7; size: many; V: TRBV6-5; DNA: TGTGCCAGCAGTACGGCCACAGGGTTGGGCGAGCAGTACTTC; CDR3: CASSTATGLGEQYF
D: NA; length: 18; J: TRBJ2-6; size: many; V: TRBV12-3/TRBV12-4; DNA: TGTGCCAGCACCTCCAGGCGACTAACCTTCTCTGGGGCCAACGTCCTGACTTTC; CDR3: CASTSRRLTFSGANVLTF
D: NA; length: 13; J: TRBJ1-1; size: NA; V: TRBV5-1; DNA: TGCGCCGGCGGCTTACCTGGGGCCACTGAAGCTTTCTTT; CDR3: CAGGLPGATEAFF
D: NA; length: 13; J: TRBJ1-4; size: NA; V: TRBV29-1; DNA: TGCAGCGTTGGGGGGGGGGGGGGTGAAAAACTGTTTTTT; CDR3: CSVGGGGGEKLFF
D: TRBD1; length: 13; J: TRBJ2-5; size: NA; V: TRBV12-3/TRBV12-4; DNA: TGTGCCTCAGGACAGGGGCCCCAAGAGACCCAGTACTTC; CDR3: CASGQGPQETQYF
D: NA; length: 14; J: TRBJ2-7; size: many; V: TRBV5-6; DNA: TGTGCCAGCAGCTTGGTGGGGGGCTACTACGAGCAGTACTTC; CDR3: CASSLVGGYYEQYF
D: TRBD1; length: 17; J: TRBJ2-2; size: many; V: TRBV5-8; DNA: TGTGCCAGCAGCTTGAGGGAGGACAGGGGGTTCACCGGGGAGCTGTTTTTT; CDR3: CASSLREDRGFTGELFF
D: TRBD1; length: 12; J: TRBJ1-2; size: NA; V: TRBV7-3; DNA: TGTGCCAGCAGCGCAGGGGGCTACGACTACACCTTC; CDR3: CASSAGGYDYTF
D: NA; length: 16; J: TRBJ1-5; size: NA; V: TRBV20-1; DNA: TGCAGTGCTAGAGATGGGGGGTACAGGGTTGGGCAGCCCCAGCATTTT; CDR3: CSARDGGYRVGQPQHF
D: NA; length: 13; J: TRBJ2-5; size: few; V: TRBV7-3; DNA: TGTGCCAGCAGCCCCATCGCAGGAGAGACCCAGTACTTC; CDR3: CASSPIAGETQYF
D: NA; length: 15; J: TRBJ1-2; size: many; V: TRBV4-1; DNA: TGCGCCAGCAGCCCCCGGGGAGTACGAGTCTATGGCTACACCTTC; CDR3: CASSPRGVRVYGYTF
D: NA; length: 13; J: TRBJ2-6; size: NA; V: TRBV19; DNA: TGTGCCAGTAATAGGGCTGGGGCCAACGTCCTGACTTTC; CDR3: CASNRAGANVLTF
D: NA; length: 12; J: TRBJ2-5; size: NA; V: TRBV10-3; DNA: TGTGCCATCAGTGAGGTACAAGGGACCCAGTACTTC; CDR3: CAISEVQGTQYF
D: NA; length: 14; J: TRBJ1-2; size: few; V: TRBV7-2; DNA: TGTGCCAGCAGCTTAGGGGGGTCCAGCTATGGCTACACCTTC; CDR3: CASSLGGSSYGYTF
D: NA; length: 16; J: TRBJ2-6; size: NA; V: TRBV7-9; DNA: TGTGCCAGCAGCCCCACCCCGGAGACTGGGGCCAACGTCCTGACTTTC; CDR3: CASSPTPETGANVLTF
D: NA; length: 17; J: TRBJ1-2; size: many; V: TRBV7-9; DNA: TGTGCCAGCAGCTTAGCGCGGCCAGCCCTAGCTAACTATGGCTACACCTTC; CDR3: CASSLARPALANYGYTF
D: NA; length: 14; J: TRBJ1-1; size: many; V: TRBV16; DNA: TGTGCCAGCAGCCAATTAGACCCGGGCACTGAAGCTTTCTTT; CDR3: CASSQLDPGTEAFF
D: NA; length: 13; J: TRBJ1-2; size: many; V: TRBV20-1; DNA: TGCAGTGCCTCAATCTCGGGAGGAGATGGCTACACCTTC; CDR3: CSASISGGDGYTF
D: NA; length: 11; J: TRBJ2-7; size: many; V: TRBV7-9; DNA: TGTGCCAGCAGCATAGACTTCGGGCAGTACTTC; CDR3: CASSIDFGQYF
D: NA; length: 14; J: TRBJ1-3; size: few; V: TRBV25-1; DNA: TGTGCCAGCAGTGGGACAGCTTCTGGAAACACCATATATTTT; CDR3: CASSGTASGNTIYF
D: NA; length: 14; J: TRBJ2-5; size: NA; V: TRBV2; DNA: TGTGCCAGCAGTGACGGCAGCCCGCAAGAGACCCAGTACTTC; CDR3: CASSDGSPQETQYF
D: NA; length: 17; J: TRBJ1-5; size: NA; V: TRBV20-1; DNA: TGCAGTGCTAGCTATGACCCAGAGTTACATAGCAATCAGCCCCAGCATTTT; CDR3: CSASYDPELHSNQPQHF
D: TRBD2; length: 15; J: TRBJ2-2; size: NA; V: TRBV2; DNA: TGTGCCAGCATCCTAGCGGGAGGAAGGACCGGGGAGCTGTTTTTT; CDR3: CASILAGGRTGELFF
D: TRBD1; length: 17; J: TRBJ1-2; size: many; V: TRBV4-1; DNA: TGCGCCAGCAGCCATCCCGGGACAGCGACCGACGACTATGGCTACACCTTC; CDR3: CASSHPGTATDDYGYTF
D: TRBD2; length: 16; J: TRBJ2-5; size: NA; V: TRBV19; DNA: TGTGCCAGTAGCCGGACTAGCGGGATGAGCCAAGAGACCCAGTACTTC; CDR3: CASSRTSGMSQETQYF
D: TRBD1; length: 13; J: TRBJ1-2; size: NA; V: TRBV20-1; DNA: TGCAGTTCGAAGGGGGGACAGTTCTATGGCTACACCTTC; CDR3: CSSKGGQFYGYTF
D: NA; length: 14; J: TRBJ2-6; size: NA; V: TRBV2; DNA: TGTGCCAGCATGGCCAACTCTGGGGCCAACGTCCTGACTTTC; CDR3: CASMANSGANVLTF
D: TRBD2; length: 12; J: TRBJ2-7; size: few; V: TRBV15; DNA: TGTGCCACCAGCCCGCGGCGGGGAGGGCTGTACTTC; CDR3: CATSPRRGGLYF
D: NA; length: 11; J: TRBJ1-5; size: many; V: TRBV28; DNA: TGTGCCAGCAGTTTGAATCAGCCCCAGCATTTT; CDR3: CASSLNQPQHF
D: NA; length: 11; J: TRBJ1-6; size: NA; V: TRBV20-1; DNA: TGCGGCGCTAGAGTCAGACAGACGAGGGACTTT; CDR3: CGARVRQTRDF
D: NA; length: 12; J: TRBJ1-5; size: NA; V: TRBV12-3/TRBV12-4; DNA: TGTGCCAGCGCCTTGGGCGCTCAGCCCCAGCATTTT; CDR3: CASALGAQPQHF